The 30 T cell receptor beta chains presented below share a single source sample, sequenced in a study of T-cell reconstitution after alpha-beta-depleted transplantation in children. Preparation of the TCRbeta library used unique molecular identifiers. TCRdb reanalysed the PCR reads using MiXCR and keeps one entry per CDR3 protein. The data hold roughly 790,000 distinct CDR3 sequences, with about 16% observed a single time. The source material was PBMCs, mostly from graft donor cells, sampled 360 days after TCRalphabeta/CD19-depleted stem cell transplant. All receptors come from a male patient under 18 who had a stem cell transplant for acute lymphoblastic leukemia, so the T cells may come from the graft donor.

The gene calls are TRBV20-1 and TRBJ1-1, with no clear D. The germline V gene encodes CDR1 DFQATT and CDR2 SNEGSKA (reference sequence). Trimming took 3 bases from V and 1 from J, leaving 12 bases between them. The CDR3 loop spans 14 amino acids. CDR3 amino acids: CSASILDGNTEAFF. CDR3 DNA: TGCAGTGCTAGTATCCTTGATGGGAACACTGAAGCTTTCTTT.

CDR3 nucleotide sequence: TGTGCCAGCAGTAATACAGGGAACTCAGCTTATTGGCCCTACAATGAGCAGTTCTTC. It is translated as CASSNTGNSAYWPYNEQFF. The chain is built from TRBV6-1 and TRBJ2-1; D might be TRBD1 (6 bases). From germline, CDR1 is MNHNS and CDR2 SASEGT. The V gene lost 5 bases and the J gene lost 2 bases, with 25 bases spanning the gap. This CDR3 comprises 19 residues.

The chain employs TRBV20-1 and TRBJ2-1; D possibly corresponds to TRBD2 (6 bases). The CDR3 runs to 15 residues. The V end lost 5 bases, the J end lost 0 bases, and 14 bases lay between the germline ends. The germline V gene encodes CDR1 DFQATT and CDR2 SNEGSKA (reference sequence). The CDR3 loop is CSAPGMEGSYNEQFF. The CDR3 region has the DNA TGCAGTGCTCCTGGGATGGAGGGCTCCTACAATGAGCAGTTCTTC.

This clonotype was seen a few times. The V gene is TRBV15, the J gene TRBJ2-6; D might be TRBD1 (6 bases). CDR3 size: 16 residues. Germline CDR1 and CDR2: LNHNV and YYDKDF (reference sequence). V lost 3 bases and J 0 bases, leaving 9 bases between the germline ends. This CDR3 is CATSRDSSSGANVLTF. CDR3 nucleotide sequence: TGTGCCACCAGCAGGGACAGTAGCTCTGGGGCCAACGTCCTGACTTTC.

At least ten counts were recorded for this clonotype. The genes are TRBV19 and TRBJ2-7, with 8 bases that match TRBD1. This CDR3 is 15 amino acids long. From germline, CDR1 is LNHDA and CDR2 SQIVND (reference sequence). After removal of 4 bases from V and 3 bases from J, the junction contained 8 bases not matched to a gene. Written as DNA, the CDR3 is TGTGCCAGTAGTACCCAGGGGGCTTTCTACTACGAGCAGTACTTC. Protein: CASSTQGAFYYEQYF.

The chain carries TRBV15 and TRBJ2-5, with 10 nucleotides matching TRBD2. Germline CDR1 is LNHNV and CDR2 is YYDKDF (reference sequence). The CDR3 contains 18 residues. Unmatched junction bases numbered 10, after V lost 2 bases and J lost 1 base. CDR3 loop: CATSRPASGSGRQETQYF. CDR3 bases: TGTGCCACCAGCAGACCGGCTAGCGGGAGCGGACGCCAAGAGACCCAGTACTTC.

The rearrangement links TRBV5-4 to TRBJ2-7; 10 nucleotides match TRBD1. V trimming: 4 bases; J trimming: 3 bases; junction bases outside the gene matches: 7. The germline V gene has CDR1 SGHNT and CDR2 YYREEE (reference sequence). This CDR3 has 15 residues. The CDR3 loop reads CASSPLTGGYYEQYF. DNA for the CDR3: TGTGCCAGCAGCCCCTTGACAGGGGGCTACTACGAGCAGTACTTC.

In this sample, this clonotype turned up a few times. V is TRBV7-9 and J is TRBJ1-6, with 7 bases fitting TRBD1. Germline V lookup: CDR1 SEHNR, CDR2 FQNEAQ (reference sequence). The CDR3 sequence is 17 residues long. V lost 5 bases and J lost 6; bases outside the gene matches: 13. CDR3 nucleotides: TGTGCCAGCAGCCCCACAGGGGACCCGGTCCCTAATTCACCCCTCCACTTT. Translated: CASSPTGDPVPNSPLHF.

This clonotype was counted only a few times. The chain links TRBV6-5 to TRBJ2-1, with TRBD2 identical over 10 bases. Germline V lookup: CDR1 MNHEY, CDR2 SVGAGI. The V gene end was trimmed by 4 bases and the J gene end by 5 bases; junction bases not matched to a gene: 8. This CDR3 spans 16 amino acids. CDR3: CASSLLAGVENNEQFF. The CDR3 nucleotides read TGTGCCAGCAGTTTGCTAGCGGGAGTGGAAAACAATGAGCAGTTCTTC.

This clonotype showed up many times. J is TRBJ2-7 and V is TRBV5-1; maybe TRBD1 (6 bases). The germline gives CDR1 SGHRS, CDR2 YFSETQ. The CDR3 has 14 residues. V lost 7 bases to trimming and J lost 0 bases, with 14 bases between them. CDR3 bases: TGCGCCAGCTTTCAGGGGAGTAGCTCCTACGAGCAGTACTTC. It codes for CASFQGSSSYEQYF.

The chain has TRBV6-2 or TRBV6-3 and TRBJ2-3; no clear D. The CDR3 spans 11 residues. In germline, CDR1 is MNHEY, CDR2 SVGEGT. Trimming took off 11 bases at V and 2 bases at J, with 8 bases between the two ends. The CDR3 here is CAVSFTDTQYF. DNA of the CDR3: TGTGCCGTGTCCTTCACAGATACGCAGTATTTT.

The rearrangement joins TRBV6-5 to TRBJ1-1; 9 nucleotides match TRBD1. The germline CDR1 and CDR2 sequences are MNHEY and SVGAGI. V lost 0 bases, J lost 7 bases, and 9 bases stayed unmatched. This CDR3 is built from 16 residues. DNA of the CDR3: TGTGCCAGCAGTTACTCAAATGGACAGGGGAGGAATGAAGCTTTCTTT. Translating gives CASSYSNGQGRNEAFF.

This clonotype has more than one count but fewer than ten. The chain joins TRBV5-1 to TRBJ2-7; D unclear. This CDR3 has 14 residues. The V end was cut by 4 bases, the J end by 2 bases, with 13 bases between. Germline-derived CDR1 and CDR2 are SGHRS and YFSETQ. CDR3 bases: TGCGCCAGCAGCCTGGTAGGAACGGCCTACGAGCAGTACTTC. It yields the protein CASSLVGTAYEQYF.

There are many counts of this clonotype. V gene TRBV5-1 combines with J gene TRBJ2-1; no firm D call. The V gene's germline CDR1 is SGHRS and CDR2 YFSETQ. The CDR3 spans 15 residues. Trimming cost V 4 bases and J 5 bases, with 16 bases left between them. For the CDR3, the DNA is TGCGCCAGCAGCCCCACCTCTGGGTCCAACAATGAGCAGTTCTTC. Protein: CASSPTSGSNNEQFF. Combining the CDR3 with reference TRBV5-1 and TRBJ2-1 gives the whole variable domain KAGVTQTPRYLIKTRGQQVTLSCSPISGHRSVSWYQQTPGQGLQFLFEYFSETQRNKGNFPGRFSGRQFSNSRSEMNVSTLELGDSALYLCASSPTSGSNNEQFFGPGTRLTVL.

This clonotype was counted between two and nine times. CDR3 DNA: TGTGCCAGCAGTTTGCGACAGCCGGGAAACACCATATATTTT. Protein product: CASSLRQPGNTIYF. The chain joins TRBV12-3 or TRBV12-4 to TRBJ1-3; tentative D call: TRBD1 (5 bases). There are 14 residues in the CDR3. Deletions cut 3 bases from V and 4 bases from J, with 10 bases between.

The sample holds a few counts of this clonotype. The rearrangement joins TRBV27 to TRBJ2-3, with 8 bases lining up with TRBD2. Germline V gene lookup returns CDR1 MNHEY and CDR2 SMNVEV (reference sequence). The CDR3 totals 15 residues. As DNA, the CDR3 is TGTGCAGCGGGGGTCGGCGGGGGGTACACAGATACGCAGTATTTT. Its protein product is CAAGVGGGYTDTQYF.

The chain couples TRBV4-2 to TRBJ2-6; tentatively, D is TRBD2 (6 bases). Trimming removed 4 bases at V and 2 bases at J, with 21 bases between. In germline, CDR1 is LGHNA, CDR2 YNFKEQ. This CDR3 is built from 19 residues. The CDR3 here is CASSRGLASATTGANVLTF. DNA of the CDR3: TGTGCCAGCAGCCGTGGGTTGGCTAGCGCTACGACTGGGGCCAACGTCCTGACTTTC.

In its sample, this clonotype was seen many times. The V and J genes are TRBV4-2 and TRBJ2-6; D is uncertain. The CDR3 totals 16 residues. The germline V and J ends were trimmed by 0 bases and 0 bases, with 6 bases remaining between them. Germline assignment: CDR1 LGHNA and CDR2 YNFKEQ. CDR3 DNA: TGTGCCAGCAGCCAAGAAGGGCTCTCTGGGGCCAACGTCCTGACTTTC. Its protein is CASSQEGLSGANVLTF.

This chain links TRBV15 with TRBJ2-2; the D is unclear. V lost 0 bases and J lost 5, with 10 bases in between. This CDR3 has 15 residues. Germline V gives CDR1 LNHNV, CDR2 YYDKDF (reference sequence). The CDR3 sequence is CATSRDWLSTGELFF. CDR3 nucleotide sequence: TGTGCCACCAGCAGAGATTGGCTCAGTACCGGGGAGCTGTTTTTT.

The chain has TRBV9 and TRBJ1-2; D is undetermined. Germline V lookup: CDR1 SGDLS, CDR2 YYNGEE. V was cut by 3 bases and J by 3 bases, with 21 bases left in between. The CDR3 contains 17 residues. The CDR3 nucleotides read TGTGCCAGCAGCGCTCGAGTGACGAAGGGAGGGTACTATGGCTACACCTTC. This gives the protein CASSARVTKGGYYGYTF.

The chain combines TRBV7-9 with TRBJ1-2, with D tentatively TRBD1 (5 bases). The CDR3 contains 12 residues. Trimming took off 9 bases at V and 5 bases at J, with 13 bases between the two ends. CDR1 is SEHNR and CDR2 is FQNEAQ in the germline V gene (reference sequence). The CDR3 coding sequence is TGTGCCAGTAGCCTTGGGACTTATGGCTACACCTTC. Translation: CASSLGTYGYTF.

This clonotype came up a few times. CDR3 nucleotides: TGCAGTGTTCATCCGGGACTAGTTTCCTACAATGAGCAGTTCTTC. Residues: CSVHPGLVSYNEQFF. The V and J genes are TRBV20-1 and TRBJ2-1; 8 bases agree with TRBD2. The CDR3 covers 15 residues. Germline loops: CDR1 DFQATT, CDR2 SNEGSKA (reference sequence). The J segment lost 1 base and the V segment lost 7 bases, leaving 9 bases of the junction unmatched.

V usage is TRBV12-3 or TRBV12-4 and J usage is TRBJ2-3, with D hard to call. The V end was cut by 2 bases, the J end by 1 base, with 10 bases between. CDR3 length: 15 amino acids. The CDR3 nucleotides read TGTGCCAGCAGTTTATTGCAAGGGCGCACAGATACGCAGTATTTT. Its protein is CASSLLQGRTDTQYF.

The genes are TRBV12-3 or TRBV12-4 and TRBJ1-1; no firm D call. The CDR3 runs to 11 residues. V was cut by 1 base and J by 10 bases, with 7 bases left in between. This CDR3 reads CASSLGIGAFF. DNA for the CDR3: TGTGCCAGCAGTTTAGGGATTGGAGCTTTCTTT.

This clonotype was seen at least ten times. The V call is TRBV29-1, the J call TRBJ2-3; the D gene could be TRBD1 or TRBD2 (5 bases each). The CDR3 consists of 12 residues. Germline V gives CDR1 SQVTM, CDR2 ANQGSEA. Between the trimmed V and J ends, which lost 3 bases and 2 bases, there was a span of 6 bases. The CDR3 sequence is CSVEGTTDTQYF. In DNA form, the CDR3 reads TGCAGCGTTGAGGGGACCACAGATACGCAGTATTTT.

This clonotype occurred many times. The genes are TRBV5-1 and TRBJ2-2; 7 positions agree with TRBD1. The CDR3 consists of 15 residues. Germline CDR1 reads SGHRS; CDR2 reads YFSETQ. Unmatched junction bases numbered 4, after V lost 4 bases and J lost 1 base. CDR3 in DNA: TGCGCCAGCAGCGGACGGGACAGGAACACCGGGGAGCTGTTTTTT. Protein sequence: CASSGRDRNTGELFF.

This clonotype has a handful of counts. The DNA of the CDR3 is TGTGCCAGCAGTTACGGGGGGGGGCCCCAGCATTTT. This encodes CASSYGGGPQHF. V gene TRBV6-5 combines with J gene TRBJ1-5, with D perhaps matching TRBD1 (5 bases). This CDR3 spans 12 amino acids. The V end was cut by 2 bases, the J end by 9 bases, with 8 bases between. CDR1 MNHEY and CDR2 SVGAGI come from the germline V gene.

This clonotype appeared a few times. The CDR3 loop is CASSEVGTGAYGYTF. For the CDR3, the DNA is TGCGCCAGCAGCGAGGTAGGGACAGGGGCCTATGGCTACACCTTC. This rearrangement joins TRBV5-1 to TRBJ1-2; TRBD1 agrees at 10 bases. In germline, CDR1 is SGHRS, CDR2 YFSETQ. There are 15 residues in the CDR3. Trimming took 4 bases from V and 4 from J; bases not matched to a gene: 7.

In this sample, this clonotype turned up a few times. The CDR3 here is CASSQEGGLHQETQYF. CDR3 sequence (DNA): TGCGCCAGCAGCCAAGAGGGGGGACTTCACCAAGAGACCCAGTACTTC. The chain recombines TRBV4-1 with TRBJ2-5; weak D call: TRBD2 (6 bases). Between the trimmed V and J ends, which lost 0 bases and 0 bases, there was a span of 11 bases. This CDR3 has 16 amino acids. Germline-derived CDR1 and CDR2 are MGHRA and YSYEKL.

This clonotype was seen a handful of times. The chain carries TRBV9 and TRBJ2-6, with TRBD1 as a possible D gene (6 bases). V was shortened by 2 bases and J by 0 bases, with 21 bases between the two germline ends. This CDR3 contains 20 residues. Germline V gene data show CDR1 as SGDLS and CDR2 as YYNGEE. In DNA form, the CDR3 reads TGTGCCAGCAGCGTCAACGCGGACAGTATTAGGAGCTCTGGGGCCAACGTCCTGACTTTC. Encoded protein: CASSVNADSIRSSGANVLTF.